This T cell receptor (beta chain) comes out of a study of graft-versus-host responses after intestinal transplantation. Overall study: Recipients uniformly received anti-thymocyte globulin induction, followed by tacrolimus and steroids for roughly three years. The study, taken as a whole, reports: Graft-donor T cell macrochimerism in patients accompanied high graft-versus-host to host-versus-graft clonal ratios in allografts. Early post-transplant declines in HvG were associated with peak levels of circulating GvH clones.

Here immunoSEQ multiplex PCR was the method, and the copy in TCRdb shows in-frame clones only, minus some. The top ten clones hold 20% of a sample with about 9,600 clones, over 70% of them seen once. Intraepithelial and lamina propria lymphocytes were released after the graft tissue was processed. The CDR3 length is 14 residues. Trimming shortened V by 5 bases and J by 1 base, and 11 bases separated the two germline ends. Germline V CDR1 and CDR2: SGHVS, FQNEAQ. On this clone itself: Its antigen is still unknown.

The source is a human patient who received an intestinal transplant, so some T cells may come from the graft donor. This specimen was ileum tissue, taken around 450 days after intestinal transplantation. V is TRBV7-8 and J is TRBJ1-1; no clear D gene. CDR3 loop: CASSQSGRNTEAFF. The CDR3 nucleotides are TGTGCCAGCAGCCAGAGCGGACGGAACACTGAAGCTTTCTTT.